The following is a T cell receptor beta chain sequence with its context. Its antigen is undetermined. These data come from a study of cytomegalovirus exposure and HLA in healthy donors. Study results and caveats: Researchers reportedly found TCR beta sequences accurately predicted most subjects' HLA-A and HLA-B alleles. It is likely that the observed cluster of highly shared sequence variants was a sequencing artifact.

V gave up 4 bases and J gave up 1 base, with 8 bases separating them. Germline V gives CDR1 SGDLS, CDR2 YYNGEE. This CDR3 is built from 14 residues. Unrecorded immune exposures were likely, despite nominal health at sampling. Both 60 Vbeta primers and 13 Jbeta primers went into the PCR. Data came from immunoSEQ multiplex PCR; TCRdb stores just in-frame clones and leaves some out. There are around 120,000 clones in the sample; roughly 82% occur only once, and about 11% lies in the top ten. The sequenced sample consisted of PBMCs. This TCR came from a male donor in good health and CMV-seropositive. This chain uses TRBV9 with TRBJ2-2, with D unclear. The CDR3 loop reads CASSPRLNTGELFF. CDR3 nucleotide sequence: TGTGCCAGCAGCCCGAGGCTGAACACCGGGGAGCTGTTTTTT.